Below are 28 T cell receptor beta chains sequenced from a single sample in a study of T cell repertoires in cytomegalovirus infection. Via MiXCR, TCRdb re-called the reads, giving one row per CDR3 protein. Of 900,000 to 950,000 distinct CDR3 sequences listed, about 33% are singletons. Their cognate antigens are unknown. This sample comprised cultured CD8+ T cells from PBMCs, obtained from culture after CMV antigen stimulation. These TCRs come from a human donor in good health (CMV status not recorded). Some clones in this sample may be carry-over from other donors' samples.

The chain is built from TRBV24-1 and TRBJ2-1, with a tentative D call TRBD1 (5 bases). Looked up from germline, CDR1 is KGHDR and CDR2 is SFDVKD. Trimming shortened V by 6 bases and J by 1 base, and 15 bases separated the two germline ends. The CDR3 sequence is 16 residues long. The CDR3: CATSPRLGDSYNEQFF. CDR3 DNA sequence: TGTGCCACCAGTCCGAGGCTAGGGGATTCCTACAATGAGCAGTTCTTC.

The chain recombines TRBV7-6 with TRBJ1-2; 7 bases fit TRBD1. The CDR3 spans 16 residues. Germline loops: CDR1 SGHVS, CDR2 FNYEAQ. J was trimmed by 3 bases and V by 5 bases; bases with no gene match: 12. CDR3 sequence (DNA): TGTGCCAGCAGCCTAAACTCGGAGGGGGCTGACTATGGCTACACCTTC. Amino acids: CASSLNSEGADYGYTF.

This clonotype was detected only a few times. This chain links TRBV7-6 with TRBJ2-6; no firm D call. The germline gives CDR1 SGHVS, CDR2 FNYEAQ. The CDR3 is 14 amino acids. Trimming cost V 0 bases and J 4 bases, with 4 bases left between them. The CDR3 loop reads CASSLAWGANVLTF. The CDR3 nucleotides are TGTGCCAGCAGCTTAGCATGGGGGGCCAACGTCCTGACTTTC.

Only a few counts were recorded for this clonotype. The CDR3 loop is CASKFKGADTQYF. The CDR3 DNA is TGTGCCAGCAAGTTCAAGGGCGCAGATACGCAGTATTTT. The chain has TRBV25-1 and TRBJ2-3; the D is unclear. CDR3 length: 13 amino acids. Trimming took off 7 bases at V and 4 bases at J, with 12 bases between the two ends. CDR1 is MGHDK and CDR2 is SYGVNS in the germline V gene.

This clonotype was counted only a few times. The gene calls are TRBV7-9 and TRBJ2-1, with 16 bases lining up with TRBD2. This CDR3 region has 18 residues. The ends lost 8 bases at V and 4 bases at J; junction bases unmatched: 11. CDR1 is SEHNR, CDR2 FQNEAQ, per germline (reference sequence). The CDR3 nucleotides are TGTGCCAGCGACTTGATGGGGACTAGCGGGGGGGATTACAATGAGCAGTTCTTC. Translated: CASDLMGTSGGDYNEQFF.

The rearrangement links TRBV28 to TRBJ1-4, with TRBD1 matching over 7 bases. CDR1 MDHEN and CDR2 SYDVKM come from the germline V gene. Trimming removed 4 bases from V and 4 bases from J; junction bases left unmatched: 15. This CDR3 contains 18 residues. The CDR3 spells CASSSTTITGALNEKLFF. In nucleotides, the CDR3 is TGTGCCAGCAGTTCTACTACAATAACAGGGGCCCTTAATGAAAAACTGTTTTTT.

This clonotype turned up a few times. The chain is built from TRBV11-2 and TRBJ1-3; D unresolved. The ends were cut back, 2 bases at V and 3 bases at J, with 8 bases in the middle. The CDR3 consists of 14 residues. The germline CDR1 and CDR2 sequences are SGHAT and FQNNGV. The CDR3 DNA follows: TGTGCCAGCAGCTTACGTCTGAATGGAAACACCATATATTTT. This codes for CASSLRLNGNTIYF.

This clonotype came up a few times. The J gene is TRBJ1-2, the V gene TRBV27; TRBD1 aligns across 7 bases. The J segment lost 4 bases and the V segment lost 2 bases, leaving 7 bases of the junction unmatched. There are 15 residues in the CDR3. Germline V gene sequence: CDR1 MNHEY, CDR2 SMNVEV (reference sequence). CDR3 loop: CASSLIGTDIYGYTF. The CDR3 DNA sequence: TGTGCCAGCAGTTTAATAGGGACAGACATCTATGGCTACACCTTC.

The chain employs TRBV7-9 and TRBJ2-3; a possible D gene is TRBD2 (5 bases). Per germline, CDR1 SEHNR and CDR2 FQNEAQ (reference sequence). V lost 5 bases, J lost 2 bases, and 11 bases lay in between. The CDR3 is made up of 14 amino acids. The CDR3 spells CASSENGNTDTQYF. The CDR3 bases are TGTGCCAGCAGCGAAAACGGGAACACAGATACGCAGTATTTT.

In its sample, this clonotype was seen a few times. The rearrangement uses TRBV7-6 and TRBJ2-2; D perhaps matches TRBD1 (6 bases). The CDR3 loop spans 17 amino acids. The germline V and J ends were trimmed by 5 bases and 2 bases, with 18 bases remaining between them. In germline, CDR1 is SGHVS, CDR2 FNYEAQ. The CDR3 nucleotides read TGTGCCAGCAGCCAACTCGAGGGGGTCCCCAACACCGGGGAGCTGTTTTTT. Residues: CASSQLEGVPNTGELFF.

This clonotype was detected a few times. The rearrangement links TRBV19 to TRBJ2-1; tentatively, D is TRBD2 (6 bases). The CDR3 is 14 amino acids. V gave up 7 bases and J gave up 3 bases, with 13 bases separating them. CDR1 and CDR2 from the germline V gene are LNHDA and SQIVND (reference sequence). As DNA, the CDR3 is TGTGCCAGTACGGTGGGGGGAGGCTACAATGAGCAGTTCTTC. It encodes CASTVGGGYNEQFF. The full variable domain, in which reference TRBV19 and TRBJ2-1 provide the parts outside the CDR3, is DGGITQSPKYLFRKEGQNVTLSCEQNLNHDAMYWYRQDPGQGLRLIYYSQIVNDFQKGDIAEGYSVSREKKESFPLTVTSAQKNPTAFYLCASTVGGGYNEQFFGPGTRLTVL.

The rearrangement links TRBV28 to TRBJ2-7, with D possibly matching TRBD1 (6 bases). Trimming left V 9 bases short and J 3 bases short, with 18 bases between. The CDR3 length is 14 residues. CDR1 and CDR2 (germline): MDHEN, SYDVKM. CDR3 sequence: CASVEGVFYYEQYF. The CDR3 DNA sequence: TGTGCCAGTGTCGAGGGGGTATTCTACTACGAGCAGTACTTC.

The genes are TRBV14 and TRBJ2-3, with 8 bases aligning to TRBD2. The junction had 10 bases not matched to a gene; V was cut back by 0 bases and J by 2 bases. The germline V gene has CDR1 SGHDN and CDR2 FVKESK. The CDR3 runs to 18 residues. CDR3 DNA sequence: TGTGCCAGCAGCCAAGAGGTCTTCGCGGGGGGCTTCACAGATACGCAGTATTTT. Its protein product is CASSQEVFAGGFTDTQYF.

The chain couples TRBV9 to TRBJ1-5, with 8 nucleotides matching TRBD1. Germline CDR1 is SGDLS and CDR2 is YYNGEE. The CDR3 loop spans 14 amino acids. The trim removed 3 bases at V and 3 bases at J, leaving 2 bases unmatched. The CDR3 nucleotides read TGTGCCAGCAGCGCACAGGGGGACAATCAGCCCCAGCATTTT. Encoded protein: CASSAQGDNQPQHF. The variable domain in full, with the rest retrieved from reference TRBV9 and TRBJ1-5, is DSGVTQTPKHLITATGQRVTLRCSPRSGDLSVYWYQQSLDQGLQFLIQYYNGEERAKGNILERFSAQQFPDLHSELNLSSLELGDSALYFCASSAQGDNQPQHFGDGTRLSIL.

The rearrangement joins TRBV6-6 to TRBJ1-1, with D unresolved. Germline V lookup: CDR1 MNHNY, CDR2 SVGAGI (reference sequence). The CDR3 loop spans 11 amino acids. The V end lost 8 bases, the J end lost 5 bases, and 9 bases lay between the germline ends. The CDR3, as DNA: TGTGCCAGCCCTTCGCAAACTGAAGCTTTCTTT. This gives the protein CASPSQTEAFF.

The chain carries TRBV20-1 and TRBJ2-1, with D maybe TRBD2 (6 bases). This CDR3 is built from 15 residues. V gave up 0 bases and J gave up 4 bases, with 13 bases separating them. CDR1 DFQATT and CDR2 SNEGSKA come from the germline V gene (reference sequence). The CDR3 protein is CSARDLQRVYNEQFF. The CDR3 bases are TGCAGTGCTAGAGATCTCCAGCGGGTATACAATGAGCAGTTCTTC.

This chain connects TRBV6-6 to TRBJ2-1, with a possible D match to TRBD2 (6 bases). The CDR3 covers 15 residues. V gave up 6 bases and J gave up 10 bases, with 22 bases separating them. Germline V gene lookup returns CDR1 MNHNY and CDR2 SVGAGI (reference sequence). The CDR3 nucleotides are TGTGCCAGCAGGGACATAGCGGATTTCCCCCCCGAGCAGTTCTTC. As protein: CASRDIADFPPEQFF.

V is TRBV27 and J is TRBJ1-6; no clear D gene. Per germline, CDR1 MNHEY and CDR2 SMNVEV (reference sequence). This CDR3 spans 14 amino acids. The ends were cut back, 6 bases at V and 5 bases at J, with 11 bases in the middle. Here the CDR3 DNA reads TGTGCCAGCAGCCTCGGGTCCGATAATTCACCCCTCCACTTT. Its translation: CASSLGSDNSPLHF.

The V call is TRBV7-3, the J call TRBJ2-3; D is perhaps TRBD1 or TRBD2 (6 bases each). Trimming removed 5 bases from V and 6 bases from J, with 18 bases in between. Germline loops: CDR1 SGHTA, CDR2 FQGTGA. CDR3 length: 15 residues. The CDR3 reads CASSPQWGAKDTQYF. Written as DNA, the CDR3 is TGTGCCAGCAGCCCGCAATGGGGGGCCAAGGATACGCAGTATTTT. The whole variable domain, remainder taken from reference TRBV7-3 and TRBJ2-3, is GAGVSQTPSNKVTEKGKYVELRCDPISGHTALYWYRQSLGQGPEFLIYFQGTGAADDSGLPNDRFFAVRPEGSVSTLKIQRTERGDSAVYLCASSPQWGAKDTQYFGPGTRLTVL.

With regard to this clonotype: The junction and the germline gene differ at one end; a read error may be behind it. The V gene is TRBV7-9, the J gene TRBJ1-5, with TRBD1 matching 7 bases. CDR3 length equals 15 residues. Germline V gene lookup returns CDR1 SEHNR and CDR2 FQNEAQ (reference sequence). The CDR3 spells CASSSTGSPNQSQHF. The CDR3 region has the DNA TGTGCCAGCAGCTCGACAGGGTCTCCCAATCAGTCCCAGCATTTT.

This chain's CDR3 is CASSQESGSEQFF. In DNA form, the CDR3 reads TGTGCCAGCAGCCAAGAATCGGGGAGCGAGCAGTTCTTC. This chain joins TRBV4-2 and TRBJ2-1; maybe TRBD2 (5 bases). CDR3 length: 13 residues. The germline V gene has CDR1 LGHNA and CDR2 YNFKEQ. Deletions cut 0 bases from V and 10 bases from J, with 10 bases between.

This clonotype was observed at least ten times. V and J are TRBV12-3 or TRBV12-4 and TRBJ2-2, with TRBD2 as a possible D gene (5 bases). The CDR3 runs 11 residues. Trimming left V 10 bases short and J 9 bases short, with 12 bases between. CDR3 in amino acids: CATPRGRELFF. The CDR3 DNA sequence: TGTGCCACCCCTCGGGGAAGGGAGCTGTTTTTT.

This clonotype came up a few times. The CDR3 bases are TGTGCCAGCATGGTGAACTATGGCTACACCTTC. Translated: CASMVNYGYTF. The chain couples TRBV9 to TRBJ1-2; D gene unclear. Germline V gene data show CDR1 as SGDLS and CDR2 as YYNGEE. The CDR3 is 11 residues long. Trimming left V 6 bases short and J 2 bases short, with 5 bases between.

A single count supports this clonotype. The CDR3 is CASSAVDAGGVHYEQYF. DNA of the CDR3: TGTGCCAGCAGTGCGGTGGACGCCGGAGGGGTCCACTACGAGCAGTACTTC. This rearrangement joins TRBV6-1 to TRBJ2-7; weak D call: TRBD2 (6 bases). The CDR3 covers 17 residues. From germline, CDR1 is MNHNS and CDR2 SASEGT. V shed 4 bases and J shed 3 bases, with 22 bases lying between them.

CDR3: CSAGEDRGTGELFF. In nucleotides, the CDR3 is TGCAGTGCTGGCGAAGACAGGGGGACCGGGGAGCTGTTTTTT. The chain couples TRBV20-1 to TRBJ2-2, with 9 bases identical to TRBD1. V lost 5 bases and J lost 5; bases outside the gene matches: 6. CDR3 length equals 14 residues. CDR1 is DFQATT and CDR2 is SNEGSKA in the germline V gene (reference sequence).

Only one count was recorded for this clonotype. The gene calls are TRBV20-1 and TRBJ1-5; D is unclear. V gave up 0 bases and J gave up 8 bases, with 20 bases separating them. Looked up from germline, CDR1 is DFQATT and CDR2 is SNEGSKA (reference sequence). CDR3 length equals 16 residues. This chain's CDR3 is CSARDRARGLTEPQHF. The CDR3 nucleotides read TGCAGTGCTAGAGATCGGGCTAGAGGTCTAACGGAGCCCCAGCATTTT.

The rearrangement uses TRBV20-1 and TRBJ2-7; perhaps TRBD2 as D (7 bases). There are 13 residues in the CDR3. Looked up from germline, CDR1 is DFQATT and CDR2 is SNEGSKA (reference sequence). The V end was cut by 3 bases, the J end by 3 bases, with 12 bases between. The CDR3 spells CSARAGALYEQYF. The CDR3 DNA reads as TGCAGTGCTAGGGCGGGGGCCCTCTACGAGCAGTACTTC.

This chain joins TRBV28 and TRBJ2-7, with 7 bases identical to TRBD1. Germline V gene sequence: CDR1 MDHEN, CDR2 SYDVKM. The CDR3 loop spans 14 amino acids. The V gene end was trimmed by 5 bases and the J gene end by 6 bases; junction bases not matched to a gene: 10. The CDR3 DNA sequence: TGTGCCAGCAGTCACGCAACAGGGGCCGGCGAGCAGTACGTC. Encoded protein: CASSHATGAGEQYV.